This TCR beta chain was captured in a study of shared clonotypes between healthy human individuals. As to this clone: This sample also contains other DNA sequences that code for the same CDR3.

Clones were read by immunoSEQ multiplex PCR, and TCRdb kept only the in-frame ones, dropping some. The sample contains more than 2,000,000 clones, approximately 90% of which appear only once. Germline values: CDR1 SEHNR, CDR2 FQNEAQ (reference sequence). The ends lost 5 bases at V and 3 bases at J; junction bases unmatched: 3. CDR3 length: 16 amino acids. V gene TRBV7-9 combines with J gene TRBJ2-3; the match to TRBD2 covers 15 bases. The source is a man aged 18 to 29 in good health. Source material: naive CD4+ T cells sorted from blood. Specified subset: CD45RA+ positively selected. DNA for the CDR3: TGTGCCAGCAGCCTTGGGACTAGCGGGAGGACAGATACGCAGTATTTT. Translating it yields CASSLGTSGRTDTQYF.